These 10 T cell receptor beta chains came from one sample sequenced in a study of CD8 T cells in ankylosing spondylitis. TCRdb re-analysed the 5' RACE reads in MiXCR, keeping a single row per CDR3 protein. The sample has a few hundred thousand distinct CDR3 sequences; about 20% are singletons. The sequenced material came from blood, either unsorted or a sorted T cell fraction (not recorded which). The receptor set was obtained from a male donor with ankylosing spondylitis or in good health (not recorded which).

The genes are TRBV14 and TRBJ2-3, with D unresolved. CDR1 is SGHDN, CDR2 FVKESK, per germline. The CDR3 spans 12 residues. CDR3 in amino acids: CALAFWADTQYF. The DNA of the CDR3 is TGTGCTCTCGCCTTTTGGGCAGATACGCAGTATTTT. The entire variable domain, with the rest obtained from reference TRBV14 and TRBJ2-3, is as follows: EAGVTQFPSHSVIEKGQTVTLRCDPISGHDNLYWYRRVMGKEIKFLLHFVKESKQDESGMPNNRFLAERTGGTYSTLKVQPAELEDSGVYFCALAFWADTQYFGPGTRLTVL.

A few counts support this clonotype. This chain joins TRBV3-1 and TRBJ2-1; D is possibly TRBD2 (5 bases). This CDR3 is built from 11 residues. The V and J ends lost 0 bases and 16 bases respectively, with 10 bases between them. Germline V gene sequence: CDR1 LGHDT, CDR2 YNNKEL (reference sequence). The CDR3: CASSQDFRTFF. CDR3 sequence (DNA): TGTGCCAGCAGCCAAGATTTTAGGACTTTCTTC.

The chain couples TRBV10-3 to TRBJ2-1; D possibly corresponds to TRBD2 (7 bases). Per the germline V gene, CDR1 is ENHRY and CDR2 is SYGVKD. Trimming removed 3 bases at V and 8 bases at J, with 11 bases between. The CDR3 totals 13 residues. This CDR3 reads CAISEGGVDEQFF. The CDR3 DNA is TGTGCCATCAGTGAAGGGGGGGTTGATGAGCAGTTCTTC.

This clonotype is a singleton in its sample. The chain uses TRBV7-9 and TRBJ2-1, with D tentatively TRBD1 (6 bases). The CDR3 runs 12 residues. Germline V gives CDR1 SEHNR, CDR2 FQNEAQ (reference sequence). Trimming removed 4 bases at V and 10 bases at J, with 11 bases between. The CDR3 loop is CASSYRVEEQFF. The CDR3 DNA sequence: TGTGCCAGCAGCTACAGGGTGGAGGAGCAGTTCTTC.

This clonotype has only a few counts. V gene TRBV6-5 combines with J gene TRBJ2-5; possible D gene TRBD2, 5 bases. V lost 7 bases, J lost 5 bases, and 11 bases lay in between. Germline CDR1 MNHEY, CDR2 SVGAGI. The CDR3 runs to 12 residues. The CDR3 protein is CASTDRRETQYF. DNA for the CDR3: TGTGCCAGCACCGATCGGAGGGAGACCCAGTACTTC.

This clonotype was recorded a few times. The chain carries TRBV13 and TRBJ2-2; D is undetermined. CDR1 and CDR2 from the germline V gene are PRHDT and FYEKMQ (reference sequence). This CDR3 comprises 14 residues. V lost 7 bases, J lost 2 bases, and 11 bases lay in between. Written as DNA, the CDR3 is TGTGCCAGCAACCTTATGACTAACACCGGGGAGCTGTTTTTT. It yields the protein CASNLMTNTGELFF.

The V gene is TRBV12-3 or TRBV12-4, the J gene TRBJ2-1, with D uncertain. The ends were cut back, 1 base at V and 6 bases at J, with 13 bases in the middle. The length of the CDR3 is 15 residues. The CDR3 nucleotides read TGTGCCAGCAGTTTAGACAGTCAGGTTACCAATGAGCAGTTCTTC. Translated, it gives CASSLDSQVTNEQFF.

This clonotype was seen more than once but under ten times. This chain links TRBV5-1 with TRBJ2-7; 8 bases line up with TRBD2. The CDR3 length is 14 residues. Germline CDR1 reads SGHRS; CDR2 reads YFSETQ. Trimming cost V 4 bases and J 3 bases; bases outside gene matches: 6. CDR3 sequence reads: CASSPVGGDYEQYF. CDR3 nucleotide sequence: TGCGCCAGCAGCCCAGTCGGGGGGGACTACGAGCAGTACTTC.

V is TRBV7-9 and J is TRBJ2-3, with 11 positions matching TRBD2. Germline trimming cut 3 bases from V and 6 bases from J; bases unmatched to any gene: 5. CDR3 length: 15 amino acids. CDR1 SEHNR and CDR2 FQNEAQ come from the germline V gene (reference sequence). CDR3 DNA: TGTGCCAGCAGCTTGATAGCGGGGGGGCGCGATACGCAGTATTTT. Its translation: CASSLIAGGRDTQYF.

V usage is TRBV24-1 and J usage is TRBJ2-5, with 9 positions matching TRBD1. Germline values: CDR1 KGHDR, CDR2 SFDVKD. J lost 4 bases, V lost 11 bases, and 7 bases had no gene match. The CDR3 length is 13 residues. The DNA of the CDR3 is TGTGCCAGTCGACAGGGGGGATCAGAGACCCAGTACTTC. Amino acids: CASRQGGSETQYF.